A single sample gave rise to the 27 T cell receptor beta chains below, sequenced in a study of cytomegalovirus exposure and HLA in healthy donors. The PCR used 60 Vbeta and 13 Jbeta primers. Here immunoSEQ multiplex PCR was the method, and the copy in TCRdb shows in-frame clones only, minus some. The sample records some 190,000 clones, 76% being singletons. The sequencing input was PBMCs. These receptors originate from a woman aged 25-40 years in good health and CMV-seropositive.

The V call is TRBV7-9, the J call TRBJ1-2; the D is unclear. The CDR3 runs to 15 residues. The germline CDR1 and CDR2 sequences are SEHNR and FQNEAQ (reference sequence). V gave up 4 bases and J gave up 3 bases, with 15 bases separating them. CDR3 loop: CASSSRTQVDYGYTF. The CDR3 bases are TGTGCCAGCAGCTCTCGCACGCAGGTCGACTATGGCTACACCTTC.

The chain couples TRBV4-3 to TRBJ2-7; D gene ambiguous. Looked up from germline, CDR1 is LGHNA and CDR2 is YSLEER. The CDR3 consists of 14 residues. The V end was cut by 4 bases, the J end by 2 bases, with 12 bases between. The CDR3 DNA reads TGCGCCAGCAGCCCTAACCTATCGCCCTACGAGCAGTACTTC. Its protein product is CASSPNLSPYEQYF.

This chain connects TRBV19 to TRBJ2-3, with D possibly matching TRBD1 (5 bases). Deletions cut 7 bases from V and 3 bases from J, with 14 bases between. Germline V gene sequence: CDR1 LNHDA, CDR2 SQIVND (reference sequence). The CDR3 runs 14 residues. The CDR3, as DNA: TGTGCCAGTACCTCGCAGGGCAGGACAGATACGCAGTATTTT. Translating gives CASTSQGRTDTQYF.

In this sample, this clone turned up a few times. As DNA, the CDR3 is TGTGCCAGCAGTCCTCTTGGGGAGGGTAAGGGACCCCTCCACTTT. This sequence encodes CASSPLGEGKGPLHF. V is TRBV25-1 and J is TRBJ1-6; no reliable D call. Per germline, CDR1 MGHDK and CDR2 SYGVNS. Trimming stripped 5 bases from V and 12 bases from J, with 20 bases between. This CDR3 has 15 amino acids.

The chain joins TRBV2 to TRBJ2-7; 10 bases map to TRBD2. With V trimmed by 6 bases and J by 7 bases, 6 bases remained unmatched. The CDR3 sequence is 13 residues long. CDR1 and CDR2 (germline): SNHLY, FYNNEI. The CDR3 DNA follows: TGTGCCAGCAGCAGTAGCGGGGGGAGTGAGCAGTACTTC. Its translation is CASSSSGGSEQYF.

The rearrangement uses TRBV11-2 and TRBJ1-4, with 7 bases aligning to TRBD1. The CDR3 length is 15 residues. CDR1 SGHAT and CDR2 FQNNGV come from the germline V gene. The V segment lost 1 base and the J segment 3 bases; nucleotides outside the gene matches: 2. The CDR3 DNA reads TGTGCCAGCAGCTTAGCTGGGACAGCTAATGAAAAACTGTTTTTT. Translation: CASSLAGTANEKLFF.

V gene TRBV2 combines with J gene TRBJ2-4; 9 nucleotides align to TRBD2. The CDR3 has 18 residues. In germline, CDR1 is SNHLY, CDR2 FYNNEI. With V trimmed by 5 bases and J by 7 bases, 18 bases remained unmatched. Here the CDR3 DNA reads TGTGCCAGCAGTTTGGGGGCGGGGGGGGTTGAGCCAAGGAACATTCAGTACTTC. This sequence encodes CASSLGAGGVEPRNIQYF.

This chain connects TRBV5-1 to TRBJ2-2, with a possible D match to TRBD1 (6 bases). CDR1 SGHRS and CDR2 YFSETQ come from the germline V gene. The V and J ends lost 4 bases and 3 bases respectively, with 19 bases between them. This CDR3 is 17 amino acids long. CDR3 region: CASSARQVQQYTGELFF. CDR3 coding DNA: TGCGCCAGCAGCGCTCGACAGGTCCAACAATACACCGGGGAGCTGTTTTTT.

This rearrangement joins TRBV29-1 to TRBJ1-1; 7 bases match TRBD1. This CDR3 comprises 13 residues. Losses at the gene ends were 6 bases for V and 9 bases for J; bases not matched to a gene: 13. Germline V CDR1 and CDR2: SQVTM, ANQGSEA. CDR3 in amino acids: CSVLDGQVLKAFF. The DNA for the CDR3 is TGCAGCGTCCTTGACGGACAGGTTTTGAAAGCTTTCTTT.

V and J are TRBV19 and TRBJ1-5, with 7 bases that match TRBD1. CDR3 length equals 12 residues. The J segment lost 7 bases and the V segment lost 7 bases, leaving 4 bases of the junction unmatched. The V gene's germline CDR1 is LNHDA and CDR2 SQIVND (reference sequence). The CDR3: CASTTGVQPQHF. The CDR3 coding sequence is TGTGCCAGTACCACAGGGGTGCAGCCCCAGCATTTT.

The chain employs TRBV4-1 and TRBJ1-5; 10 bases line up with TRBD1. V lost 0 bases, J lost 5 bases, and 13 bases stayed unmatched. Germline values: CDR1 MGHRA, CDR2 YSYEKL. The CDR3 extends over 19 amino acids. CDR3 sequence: CASSQERGQGTSRHQPQHF. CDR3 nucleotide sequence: TGCGCCAGCAGCCAAGAGAGGGGACAGGGGACCTCACGGCATCAGCCCCAGCATTTT.

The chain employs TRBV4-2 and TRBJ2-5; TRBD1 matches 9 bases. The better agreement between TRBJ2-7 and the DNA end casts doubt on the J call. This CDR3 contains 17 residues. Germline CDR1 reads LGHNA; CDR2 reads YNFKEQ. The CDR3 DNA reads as TGTGCCAGCAGCCAAGGGATCACCGGGACAGGGTACTACGAGCAGTACTTC. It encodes CASSQGITGTGYYEQYF.

The CDR3 bases are TGTGCCAGTAGTATTTATGGGGCAGCTGAGCAGTTCTTC. Translating gives CASSIYGAAEQFF. The chain couples TRBV19 to TRBJ2-1; possibly TRBD1 for D (5 bases). V was clipped by 3 bases and J by 9 bases, with 12 bases between them. The germline gives CDR1 LNHDA, CDR2 SQIVND (reference sequence). CDR3 length equals 13 residues.

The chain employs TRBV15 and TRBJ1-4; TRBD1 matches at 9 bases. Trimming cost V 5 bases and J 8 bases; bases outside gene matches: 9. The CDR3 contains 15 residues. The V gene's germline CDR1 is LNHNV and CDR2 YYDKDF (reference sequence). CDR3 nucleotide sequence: TGTGCCACCAGCGGAAAGACAGGGGGAAGCGAAAAACTGTTTTTT. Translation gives CATSGKTGGSEKLFF.

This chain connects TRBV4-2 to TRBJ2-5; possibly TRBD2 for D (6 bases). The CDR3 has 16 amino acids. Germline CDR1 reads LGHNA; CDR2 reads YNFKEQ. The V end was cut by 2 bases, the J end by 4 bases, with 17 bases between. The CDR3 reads CASSQSSPRAGETQYF. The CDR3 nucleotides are TGTGCCAGCAGCCAATCCTCCCCCCGAGCGGGAGAGACCCAGTACTTC.

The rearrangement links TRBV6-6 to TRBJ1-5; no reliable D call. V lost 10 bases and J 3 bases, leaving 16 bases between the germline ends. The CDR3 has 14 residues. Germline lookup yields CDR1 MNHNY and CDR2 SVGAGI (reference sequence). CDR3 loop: CATAAGGPNQPQHF. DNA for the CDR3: TGTGCCACCGCCGCCGGAGGGCCCAATCAGCCCCAGCATTTT.

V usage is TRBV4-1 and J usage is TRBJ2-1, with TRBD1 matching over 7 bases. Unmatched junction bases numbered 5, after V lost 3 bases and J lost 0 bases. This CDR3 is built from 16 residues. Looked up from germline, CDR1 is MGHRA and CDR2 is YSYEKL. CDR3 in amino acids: CASSHGQDSSYNEQFF. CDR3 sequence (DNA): TGCGCCAGCAGCCATGGACAGGATAGCTCCTACAATGAGCAGTTCTTC.

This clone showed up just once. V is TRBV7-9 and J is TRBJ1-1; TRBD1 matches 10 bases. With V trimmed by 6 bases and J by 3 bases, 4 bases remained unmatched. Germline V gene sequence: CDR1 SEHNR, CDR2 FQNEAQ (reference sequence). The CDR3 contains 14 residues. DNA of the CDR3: TGTGCCAGCAGGCGCGGACAGGGGGACACTGAAGCTTTCTTT. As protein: CASRRGQGDTEAFF.

CDR3 coding DNA: TGTGCCAGCTCCTTACCCGGGACAGGGCGAACCGGGGAGCTGTTTTTT. Protein sequence: CASSLPGTGRTGELFF. The chain links TRBV18 to TRBJ2-2; 9 positions match TRBD1. The CDR3 totals 16 residues. After removal of 6 bases from V and 5 bases from J, the junction contained 10 bases not matched to a gene. CDR1 KGHSH and CDR2 LQKENI come from the germline V gene.

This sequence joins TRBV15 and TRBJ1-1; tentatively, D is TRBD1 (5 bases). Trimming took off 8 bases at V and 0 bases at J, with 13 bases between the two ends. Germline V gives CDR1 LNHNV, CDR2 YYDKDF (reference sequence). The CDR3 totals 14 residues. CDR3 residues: CATAHDRLNTEAFF. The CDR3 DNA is TGTGCCACCGCTCACGACAGACTGAACACTGAAGCTTTCTTT.

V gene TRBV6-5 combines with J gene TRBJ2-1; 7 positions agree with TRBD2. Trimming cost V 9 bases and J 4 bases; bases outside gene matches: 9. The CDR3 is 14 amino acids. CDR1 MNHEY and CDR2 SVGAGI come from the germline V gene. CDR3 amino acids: CASRVGGGYNEQFF. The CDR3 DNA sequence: TGTGCCAGTCGGGTGGGGGGGGGTTACAATGAGCAGTTCTTC.

This CDR3 is CASSGQGGSPLHF. As DNA, the CDR3 is TGTGCCAGCAGTGGACAGGGTGGGTCACCCCTCCACTTT. V and J are TRBV28 and TRBJ1-6, with 8 bases matching TRBD1. The ends lost 5 bases at V and 10 bases at J; junction bases unmatched: 4. CDR1 is MDHEN, CDR2 SYDVKM, per germline. The CDR3 runs to 13 residues.

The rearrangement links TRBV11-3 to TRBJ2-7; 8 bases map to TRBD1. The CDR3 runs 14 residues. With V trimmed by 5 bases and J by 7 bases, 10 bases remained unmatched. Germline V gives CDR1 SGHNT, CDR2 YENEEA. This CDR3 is CASSRRTGLGEQYF. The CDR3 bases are TGTGCCAGCAGCCGGCGGACAGGGCTGGGGGAGCAGTACTTC.

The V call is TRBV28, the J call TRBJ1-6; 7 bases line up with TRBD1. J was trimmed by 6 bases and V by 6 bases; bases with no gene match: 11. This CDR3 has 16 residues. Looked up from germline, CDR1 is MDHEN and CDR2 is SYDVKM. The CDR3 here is CASSNPDRTTNSPLHF. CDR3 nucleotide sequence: TGTGCCAGCAGCAACCCGGACAGGACTACTAATTCACCCCTCCACTTT.

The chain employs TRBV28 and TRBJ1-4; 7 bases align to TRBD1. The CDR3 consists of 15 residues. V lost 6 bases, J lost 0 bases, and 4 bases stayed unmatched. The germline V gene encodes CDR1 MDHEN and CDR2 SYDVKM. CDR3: CASSYRGSTNEKLFF. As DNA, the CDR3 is TGTGCCAGCAGCTACAGGGGATCAACTAATGAAAAACTGTTTTTT.

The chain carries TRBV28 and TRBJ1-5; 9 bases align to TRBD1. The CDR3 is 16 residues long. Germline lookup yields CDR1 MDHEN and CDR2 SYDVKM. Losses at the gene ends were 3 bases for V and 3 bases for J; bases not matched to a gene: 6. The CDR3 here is CASSFRQGVVNQPQHF. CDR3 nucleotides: TGTGCCAGCAGTTTCCGACAGGGGGTGGTCAATCAGCCCCAGCATTTT. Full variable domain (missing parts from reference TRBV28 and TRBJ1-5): DVKVTQSSRYLVKRTGEKVFLECVQDMDHENMFWYRQDPGLGLRLIYFSYDVKMKEKGDIPEGYSVSREKKERFSLILESASTNQTSMYLCASSFRQGVVNQPQHFGDGTRLSIL.

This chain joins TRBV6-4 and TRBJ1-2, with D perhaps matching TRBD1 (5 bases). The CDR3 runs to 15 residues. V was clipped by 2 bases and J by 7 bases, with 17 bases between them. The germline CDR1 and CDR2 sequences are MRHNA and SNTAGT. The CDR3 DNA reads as TGTGCCAGCAGTGACCTAACAGGAAGGGCCCTTGGCTACACCTTC. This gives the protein CASSDLTGRALGYTF.